The 7 T cell receptor beta chains below were found in one sample sequenced in a study of T cell responses to AZD1222 COVID-19 vaccine. Repertoires were generated with immunoSEQ multiplex PCR, while TCRdb's copy carries only in-frame clones and drops some. The sample includes approximately 100,000 clones, roughly 91% of them seen just once. This sample comprised peripheral blood, obtained on day 0 of MenACWY control vaccination. The receptor set was obtained from an adult in good health.

The chain is built from TRBV19 and TRBJ1-3, with D hard to call. The V gene's germline CDR1 is LNHDA and CDR2 SQIVND (reference sequence). This CDR3 region has 14 residues. V lost 7 bases and J 0 bases, leaving 10 bases between the germline ends. The CDR3 DNA reads as TGTGCCAGTACCGTGTCGCCCTCTGGAAACACCATATATTTT. This sequence encodes CASTVSPSGNTIYF. Complete variable domain (other parts from reference TRBV19 and TRBJ1-3): DGGITQSPKYLFRKEGQNVTLSCEQNLNHDAMYWYRQDPGQGLRLIYYSQIVNDFQKGDIAEGYSVSREKKESFPLTVTSAQKNPTAFYLCASTVSPSGNTIYFGEGSWLTVV.

This clone was seen more than once but under ten times. The chain couples TRBV5-6 to TRBJ1-5; D possibly corresponds to TRBD1 (5 bases). The CDR3 extends over 16 amino acids. V was shortened by 0 bases and J by 2 bases, with 12 bases between the two germline ends. Germline V lookup: CDR1 SGHDT, CDR2 YYEEEE. CDR3 nucleotide sequence: TGTGCCAGCAGCTTGGGGGGACCCGTTGGCAATCAGCCCCAGCATTTT. Translating gives CASSLGGPVGNQPQHF.

The rearrangement uses TRBV2 and TRBJ1-2; D perhaps matches TRBD1 (5 bases). V was clipped by 6 bases and J by 4 bases, with 12 bases between them. Looked up from germline, CDR1 is SNHLY and CDR2 is FYNNEI. The CDR3 sequence is 13 residues long. CDR3 loop: CASRAGSGYGYTF. The CDR3 DNA sequence: TGTGCCAGCAGAGCAGGGTCGGGCTATGGCTACACCTTC.

V and J are TRBV29-1 and TRBJ1-1; D gene uncertain. CDR1 is SQVTM, CDR2 ANQGSEA, per germline. The CDR3 extends over 11 amino acids. The germline V and J ends were trimmed by 7 bases and 5 bases, with 11 bases remaining between them. CDR3 loop: CSGLGSTEAFF. CDR3 bases: TGCAGCGGACTAGGCAGTACTGAAGCTTTCTTT.

This chain joins TRBV21-1 and TRBJ1-2. TRBV21-1 is listed as a pseudogene. This CDR3 spans 15 amino acids. CDR3 amino acids: CASRPCPGMLHGYTF. The CDR3 coding sequence is TGTGCCAGCAGACCTTGTCCGGGGATGCTCCATGGCTACACCTTC.

The chain has TRBV5-5 and TRBJ1-6; D gene unclear. The V gene lost 0 bases and the J gene lost 5 bases, with 12 bases spanning the gap. CDR1 and CDR2 from the germline V gene are SGHKS and YYEKEE (reference sequence). The CDR3 totals 16 residues. Here the CDR3 reads CASSLAGEPDNSPLHF. CDR3 coding DNA: TGTGCCAGCAGCTTGGCCGGGGAGCCAGATAATTCACCCCTCCACTTT.

The chain employs TRBV19 and TRBJ1-5; 8 bases agree with TRBD1. After removal of 2 bases from V and 0 bases from J, the junction contained 6 bases not matched to a gene. The CDR3 runs to 17 residues. The germline CDR1 and CDR2 sequences are LNHDA and SQIVND (reference sequence). CDR3 DNA: TGTGCCAGTAGTATACGGCAGGGGGCATATAGCAATCAGCCCCAGCATTTT. Its protein is CASSIRQGAYSNQPQHF.